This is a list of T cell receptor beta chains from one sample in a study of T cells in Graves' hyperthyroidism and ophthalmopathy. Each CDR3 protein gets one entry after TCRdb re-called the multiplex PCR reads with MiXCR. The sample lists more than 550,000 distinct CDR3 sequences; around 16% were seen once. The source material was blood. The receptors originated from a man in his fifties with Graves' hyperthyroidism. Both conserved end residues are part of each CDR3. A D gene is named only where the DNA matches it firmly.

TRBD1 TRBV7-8 CASSRRQGATNEKLFF
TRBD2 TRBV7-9 CASSLMLLAGAPGFWWQETQYF
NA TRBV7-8 CASSPTSRDTQYF
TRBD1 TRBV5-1 CASSLFPPPDRDYEQYF
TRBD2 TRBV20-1 CSARYRGRTSEQYF
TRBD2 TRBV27 CASSFHREVHNEQFF
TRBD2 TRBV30 CAWTTGTSSYNEQFF
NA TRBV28 CASRTADFTDTQYF
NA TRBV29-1 CSVGGRLTYEQYF
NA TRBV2 CASSGVSEMRETQYF
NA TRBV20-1 CSASQREGTDTQYF
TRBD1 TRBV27 CAIRQGAAYEQYF
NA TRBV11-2 CASSLEATRWNIQYF
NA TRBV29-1 CSVGGNYEQYF
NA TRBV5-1 CASSLSADYLNTEAFF
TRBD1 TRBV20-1 CSARVTGVISIF
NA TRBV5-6 CASSFGSDNSPLHF
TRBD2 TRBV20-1 CSATPGGLAGRNTDTQYF
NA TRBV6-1 CASSSQGGEQYF
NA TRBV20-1 CSARDLGRGDTDTQYF
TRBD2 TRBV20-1 CSASRLAGGQLDTQYF